These T cell receptor beta chains were read from a single sample in a study of blood T cell repertoires in COVID-19. Clones were sequenced by immunoSEQ multiplex PCR, and TCRdb holds only the in-frame ones, with some missing. The data hold 68,000 or so clones, with about 82% observed a single time. The sequenced material came from peripheral blood. The receptors were gathered from a man aged 50 or older with acute or convalescent COVID-19. The CDR3 runs from the conserved cysteine through the conserved F or W. Each record gives: clone size, D gene, V gene, J gene, CDR3 DNA, CDR3 protein. A D gene is named only where the DNA matches it firmly. Clone size is shown for a subset of rows, as once, few, many or a class of expanded clone.

size: .; D: .; V: TRBV4-2; J: TRBJ2-7; DNA: TGTGCCAGCAGCCAAGAAGGGTCCGGCGGGAACATATACGAGCAGTACTTC; CDR3: CASSQEGSGGNIYEQYF
size: once; D: .; V: TRBV5-1; J: TRBJ2-3; DNA: TGCGCCAGCAGCTTGGTCTTGGGAGCGGGCACAGATACGCAGTATTTT; CDR3: CASSLVLGAGTDTQYF
size: .; D: .; V: TRBV2; J: TRBJ1-5; DNA: TGTGCCAGCAGTCCTCAGGGACTCGGGGAGCCCCAGCATTTT; CDR3: CASSPQGLGEPQHF
size: .; D: TRBD2; V: TRBV11-1; J: TRBJ2-1; DNA: TGTGCCAGCAGCTTAGGCCTAGCGGGAGAGACCCCGTTCTTC; CDR3: CASSLGLAGETPFF
size: .; D: .; V: TRBV28; J: TRBJ1-2; DNA: TGTGCCAGCAGCTTAAGGGTCCAGGGAAATTATGGCTACACCTTC; CDR3: CASSLRVQGNYGYTF
size: .; D: .; V: TRBV10-1; J: TRBJ2-7; DNA: TGCGCCAGCAGTGATTTAGGGGCCTACGAGCAGTACTTC; CDR3: CASSDLGAYEQYF
size: .; D: TRBD2; V: TRBV30; J: TRBJ2-1; DNA: TGTGCCTGGAGTGGACTAGCGGGAAAGGTCGGTGAGCAGTTCTTC; CDR3: CAWSGLAGKVGEQFF
size: .; D: .; V: TRBV7-9; J: TRBJ1-1; DNA: TGTGCCAGCAGCCACAGTCCCGCGACAGTCAACACTGAAGCTTTCTTT; CDR3: CASSHSPATVNTEAFF
size: once; D: .; V: TRBV5-1; J: TRBJ2-1; DNA: TGCGCCAGCAGCTTGGAACCACAGGGTTCCTACAATGAGCAGTTCTTC; CDR3: CASSLEPQGSYNEQFF
size: .; D: .; V: TRBV5-1; J: TRBJ1-3; DNA: TGCGCCAGCAGCTTGGGGTGGAGCGACTCTGGAAACACCATATATTTT; CDR3: CASSLGWSDSGNTIYF
size: .; D: TRBD2; V: TRBV27; J: TRBJ2-7; DNA: TGTGCCAGCAGTTTACAACTAGCGGGTACTACCTCCTACGAGCAGTACTTC; CDR3: CASSLQLAGTTSYEQYF
size: .; D: TRBD1; V: TRBV19; J: TRBJ1-5; DNA: TGTGCCAGTAGACGGGACAGGGGGGGCAATCAGCCCCAGCATTTT; CDR3: CASRRDRGGNQPQHF
size: .; D: .; V: TRBV19; J: TRBJ1-1; DNA: TGTGCCAGTAGTATTGCAGGTTGGACAGTATCCCTTAGCACTGAAGCTTTCTTT; CDR3: CASSIAGWTVSLSTEAFF
size: .; D: TRBD1; V: TRBV27; J: TRBJ2-2; DNA: TGTGCCAGCAGTTGGACCGGGGACAGACCGAACACCGGGGAGCTGTTTTTT; CDR3: CASSWTGDRPNTGELFF
size: .; D: TRBD1; V: TRBV11-3; J: TRBJ2-5; DNA: TGTGCCAGCAGCTGGGGACAGGGGGAGGAAGAGACCCAGTACTTC; CDR3: CASSWGQGEEETQYF
size: .; D: .; V: TRBV6-1; J: TRBJ2-7; DNA: TGTGCCAGCAGTGAAGGCCCCTATACCTACGAGCAGTACTTC; CDR3: CASSEGPYTYEQYF
size: once; D: .; V: TRBV9; J: TRBJ2-7; DNA: TGTGCCAGCAGCGCCTCAGGGAATCCCTACGAGCAGTACTTC; CDR3: CASSASGNPYEQYF
size: .; D: .; V: TRBV7-9; J: TRBJ1-1; DNA: TGTGCCAGCAGCTCCTCGTTCTCGGCTTTCTTT; CDR3: CASSSSFSAFF
size: .; D: TRBD2; V: TRBV24-1; J: TRBJ2-3; DNA: TGTGCCACCAGTGACGCGGGAGGGCTTACAGATACGCAGTATTTT; CDR3: CATSDAGGLTDTQYF
size: .; D: .; V: TRBV7-3; J: TRBJ1-4; DNA: TGTGCCAGCAGCGGGGAGGATGGAAAACTGTTTTTT; CDR3: CASSGEDGKLFF
size: .; D: .; V: TRBV6-1; J: TRBJ1-6; DNA: TGTGCCAGCAGTACCACAGGGCTTGATTCACCCCTCCACTTT; CDR3: CASSTTGLDSPLHF
size: .; D: TRBD1; V: TRBV6-5; J: TRBJ2-7; DNA: TGTGCCAGCAGTTACCCGGCAGGGGGCCGTCTCGAGCAGTACTTC; CDR3: CASSYPAGGRLEQYF
size: .; D: .; V: TRBV7-2; J: TRBJ1-5; DNA: TGTGCCAGCAGCTATCAGGGAGGACAGCCCCAGCATTTT; CDR3: CASSYQGGQPQHF
size: .; D: .; V: TRBV5-6; J: TRBJ1-4; DNA: TGTGCCAGCAGCTTTCAGCATAGCGAAAAACTGTTTTTT; CDR3: CASSFQHSEKLFF
size: .; D: .; V: TRBV28; J: TRBJ1-2; DNA: TGTGCCAGCCAACAGACGACGGACTATGGCTACACCTTC; CDR3: CASQQTTDYGYTF
size: .; D: .; V: TRBV30; J: TRBJ1-5; DNA: TGTGCCTGGAATACAGGGTCTGGACAGCCCCAGCATTTT; CDR3: CAWNTGSGQPQHF
size: .; D: .; V: TRBV5-5; J: TRBJ1-5; DNA: TGTGCCAGCAGCTTGTCCTCCCGGGGCAATCAGCCCCAGCATTTT; CDR3: CASSLSSRGNQPQHF
size: .; D: TRBD1; V: TRBV13; J: TRBJ1-1; DNA: TGTGCCAGCAGCTTAGGCAGGGGGGCGAACACTGAAGCTTTCTTT; CDR3: CASSLGRGANTEAFF
size: .; D: TRBD2; V: TRBV30; J: TRBJ2-1; DNA: TGTGCCTGGAGCCGTACCGGGGGGAGGGTTGAGCAGTTCTTC; CDR3: CAWSRTGGRVEQFF
size: .; D: .; V: TRBV29-1; J: TRBJ1-5; DNA: TGCAGCGTTGTCACCCCCCCAGGCAGGGAGGTCAGTCAGCCCCAGCATTTT; CDR3: CSVVTPPGREVSQPQHF
size: .; D: .; V: TRBV9; J: TRBJ2-7; DNA: TGTGCCAGCAGCCGCTCAGGAGGCGGTCGCTACGAGCAGTACTTC; CDR3: CASSRSGGGRYEQYF
size: .; D: .; V: TRBV4-2; J: TRBJ1-2; DNA: TGTGCCAGCAGCCAAGTCTCGGGACAAAACTATGGCTACACCTTC; CDR3: CASSQVSGQNYGYTF
size: .; D: .; V: TRBV11-2; J: TRBJ1-1; DNA: TGTGCCAGCAGCCTTGGCAGGGCGCCAGCTTTCTTT; CDR3: CASSLGRAPAFF
size: .; D: .; V: TRBV15; J: TRBJ2-2; DNA: TGTGCCACAGGGGGAACCGGGGAGCTGTTTTTT; CDR3: CATGGTGELFF
size: .; D: TRBD1; V: TRBV2; J: TRBJ1-1; DNA: TGTGCCAGCATTCCCTACAGGGGTTTGCACACTGAAGCTTTCTTT; CDR3: CASIPYRGLHTEAFF
size: once; D: .; V: TRBV7-9; J: TRBJ1-5; DNA: TGTGCCAGCAGCTTAGAAGGAGGGGCGGCGCAGCCCCAGCATTTT; CDR3: CASSLEGGAAQPQHF
size: .; D: .; V: TRBV6-5; J: TRBJ1-1; DNA: TGTGCCAGCAGTTACTATCTGGACAATCGGGCTTTCTTT; CDR3: CASSYYLDNRAFF
size: few; D: .; V: TRBV24-1; J: TRBJ1-2; DNA: TGTGCCACCAGTGATTTGACAGTTAACTATGGCTACACCTTC; CDR3: CATSDLTVNYGYTF
size: few; D: .; V: TRBV5-1; J: TRBJ1-6; DNA: TGCGCCAGCAGCACCTCAGGGGTACATAATTCACCCCTCCACTTT; CDR3: CASSTSGVHNSPLHF
size: .; D: .; V: TRBV7-3; J: TRBJ1-1; DNA: TGTGCCAGCAGCATTCAACAGGACACTGAAGCTTTCTTT; CDR3: CASSIQQDTEAFF